In its sample, the clone carrying this T cell receptor (beta chain) was seen a few times. Its antigen remains unknown. The record originates from a study of T cell repertoires in cytomegalovirus infection. Turning to the study itself: Evidence of both CMV infection and a matching HLA type came from public TCR beta signatures. Findings and caveats of the study: Across the ex vivo response, the dominant clonotypes were HLA-C-restricted CMV-specific TCR beta clonotypes. Using cumulative public TCR beta family frequency, the authors identified those who carried CMV together with the relevant HLA.

A single record per CDR3 protein comes from TCRdb applying MiXCR to the reads. There are 69,000 or so distinct CDR3 sequences in the sample; about 27% occur only once, and 59% lies in the top ten. The germline V gene has CDR1 LNHDA and CDR2 SQIVND (reference sequence). The V end lost 1 base, the J end lost 6 bases, and 4 bases lay between the germline ends. This CDR3 has 12 amino acids. The sequence was collected from a human donor in good health (CMV status not recorded). Some clones in this sample may be carry-over from other donors' samples. Material: CD8+ T cells from cultured PBMCs, obtained from culture after CMV antigen stimulation. The chain joins TRBV19 to TRBJ2-1; the D is unclear. The CDR3 loop reads CASSIASNEQFF. The CDR3 DNA sequence: TGTGCCAGTAGTATAGCCAGCAATGAGCAGTTCTTC.